These 9 T cell receptor beta chains originate from one sample sequenced in a study of patients and donors after allogeneic stem cell transplantation. TCRdb analysed the RT-PCR reads with MiXCR anew, one entry per CDR3 protein. Of 410,000 or so distinct CDR3 sequences listed, around 15% were seen once; the top ten hold over 6%. The sample comprised blood, either unsorted or a sorted T cell fraction (not recorded which). The receptors here all came from a human donor who was either an allogeneic HSCT recipient or a stem cell or donor lymphocyte infusion donor (not recorded which). It is not recorded whose cells these are; they may come from a transplant donor.

This clonotype turned up a few times. The chain uses TRBV20-1 and TRBJ2-1; possibly TRBD1 for D (6 bases). The germline V gene has CDR1 DFQATT and CDR2 SNEGSKA (reference sequence). Between the trimmed V and J ends, which lost 2 bases and 9 bases, there was a span of 17 bases. CDR3 length: 14 residues. The CDR3 coding sequence is TGCAGTGCTAGATCAGTACTACAGGGTTCTGAGCAGTTCTTC. Translation: CSARSVLQGSEQFF.

This chain links TRBV7-3 with TRBJ2-5; the D gene is possibly TRBD1 (6 bases). The V and J ends lost 2 bases and 0 bases respectively, with 13 bases between them. CDR3 size: 16 residues. Germline V gene lookup returns CDR1 SGHTA and CDR2 FQGTGA. The CDR3 DNA is TGTGCCAGCAGCTTAGGGGCAGGGGTCCACCAAGAGACCCAGTACTTC. Translation: CASSLGAGVHQETQYF. Full variable domain (outside the CDR3, taken from reference TRBV7-3 and TRBJ2-5): GAGVSQTPSNKVTEKGKYVELRCDPISGHTALYWYRQSLGQGPEFLIYFQGTGAADDSGLPNDRFFAVRPEGSVSTLKIQRTERGDSAVYLCASSLGAGVHQETQYFGPGTRLLVL.

The rearrangement uses TRBV14 and TRBJ2-1; TRBD2 matches 8 bases. After removal of 0 bases from V and 9 bases from J, the junction contained 16 bases not matched to a gene. CDR1 SGHDN and CDR2 FVKESK come from the germline V gene. The CDR3 covers 18 residues. This chain's CDR3 is CASSQEGLAATETSEQFF. As DNA, the CDR3 is TGTGCCAGCAGCCAAGAAGGACTAGCCGCAACGGAGACCAGTGAGCAGTTCTTC.

The chain is built from TRBV3-1 and TRBJ2-7, with D perhaps matching TRBD2 (6 bases). Germline loops: CDR1 LGHDT, CDR2 YNNKEL (reference sequence). Trimming cost V 5 bases and J 5 bases, with 19 bases left between them. CDR3 size: 15 residues. This chain's CDR3 is CASSSPSAGYHEQYF. DNA of the CDR3: TGTGCCAGCAGCTCCCCATCGGCGGGATACCACGAGCAGTACTTC.

The chain combines TRBV20-1 with TRBJ2-4; a possible D gene is TRBD1 (5 bases). Germline V CDR1 and CDR2: DFQATT, SNEGSKA (reference sequence). The CDR3 contains 14 residues. V lost 3 bases and J 4 bases, leaving 13 bases between the germline ends. The CDR3 loop reads CSASLQGAKNIQYF. For the CDR3, the DNA is TGCAGTGCTAGCCTGCAAGGGGCGAAAAACATTCAGTACTTC.

V usage is TRBV29-1 and J usage is TRBJ2-7, with TRBD1 matching 8 bases. V was pared by 6 bases and J by 3 bases, with 4 bases of the junction left unmatched. The CDR3 sequence is 12 residues long. CDR1 is SQVTM, CDR2 ANQGSEA, per germline. CDR3 bases: TGCAGCGTCCGGACAGGGAACTACGAGCAGTACTTC. Protein sequence: CSVRTGNYEQYF.

The genes are TRBV3-1 and TRBJ1-5; no definite D call. Germline values: CDR1 LGHDT, CDR2 YNNKEL (reference sequence). The length of the CDR3 is 14 residues. V dropped 3 bases and J dropped 4 bases, with 10 bases sitting between them. CDR3 in amino acids: CASSQRNSNQPQHF. CDR3 coding DNA: TGTGCCAGCAGCCAGAGAAACAGTAATCAGCCCCAGCATTTT.

This clonotype was observed a handful of times. The chain's CDR3 is CASSNLGGYNEQFF. CDR3 sequence (DNA): TGTGCCAGCAGCAACCTAGGGGGATACAATGAGCAGTTCTTC. This rearrangement joins TRBV7-2 to TRBJ2-1, with D tentatively TRBD1 (6 bases). CDR3 length: 14 residues. Trimming left V 5 bases short and J 4 bases short, with 12 bases between. CDR1 and CDR2 (germline): SGHTA, FQGNSA.

A few counts support this clonotype. The J gene is TRBJ1-5, the V gene TRBV20-1; tentative D call: TRBD1 (5 bases). The V gene lost 0 bases and the J gene lost 2 bases, with 5 bases spanning the gap. This CDR3 region has 13 residues. CDR1 and CDR2 from the germline V gene are DFQATT and SNEGSKA (reference sequence). CDR3 bases: TGCAGTGCTAGAGAACAGGGCAATCAGCCCCAGCATTTT. Translation gives CSAREQGNQPQHF.